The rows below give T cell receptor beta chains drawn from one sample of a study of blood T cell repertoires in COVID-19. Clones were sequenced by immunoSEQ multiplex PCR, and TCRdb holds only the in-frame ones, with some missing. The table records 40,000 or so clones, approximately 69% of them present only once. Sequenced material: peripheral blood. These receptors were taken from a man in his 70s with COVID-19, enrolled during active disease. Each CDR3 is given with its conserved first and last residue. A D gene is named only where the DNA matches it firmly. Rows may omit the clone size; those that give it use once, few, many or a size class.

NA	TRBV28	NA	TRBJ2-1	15	TGTGCCAGCAGTTTCCTCTCAGGGGGGTACAATGAGCAGTTCTTC	CASSFLSGGYNEQFF
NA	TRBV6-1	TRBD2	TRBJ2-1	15	TGTGCCAGCAGTGATAACCTAGCGGCCTACAATGAGCAGTTCTTC	CASSDNLAAYNEQFF
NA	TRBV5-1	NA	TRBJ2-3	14	TGCGCCAGCAGCTTATCCTATAGCACAGATACGCAGTATTTT	CASSLSYSTDTQYF
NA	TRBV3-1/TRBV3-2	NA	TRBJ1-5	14	TGTGCCAGCAGCTTTACCGCAGGGCATCAGCCCCAGCATTTT	CASSFTAGHQPQHF
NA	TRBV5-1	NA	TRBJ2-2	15	TGCGCCAGCAGCCTGGGACACTCGAACACCGGGGAGCTGTTTTTT	CASSLGHSNTGELFF
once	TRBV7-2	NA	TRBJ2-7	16	TGTGCCAGCAGCCCACCAGGGACAATGGGCTCTTACGAGCAGTACTTC	CASSPPGTMGSYEQYF
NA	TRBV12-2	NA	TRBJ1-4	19	TGTGCAAGTCATACCACCGGGGAAACAGGGGACTCAACTAATGAAAAACTGTTTTTT	CASHTTGETGDSTNEKLFF
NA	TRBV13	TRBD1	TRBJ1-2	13	TGTGCCAGCAGCAGGGACAGACCGGACGGCTACACCTTC	CASSRDRPDGYTF
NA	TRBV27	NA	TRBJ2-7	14	TGTGCCAGCAGTCCGGGGGGACAAGGGCCCGAGCAGTACTTC	CASSPGGQGPEQYF
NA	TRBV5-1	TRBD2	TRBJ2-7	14	TGCGCCAGCAGCTCGAGCGGGAGAACCCACGAGCAGTACTTC	CASSSSGRTHEQYF
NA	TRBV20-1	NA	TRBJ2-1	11	TGCAGTGCTAGTGAGTTATATGAGCAGTTCTTC	CSASELYEQFF
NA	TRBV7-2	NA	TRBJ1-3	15	TGTGCCAGCAGCTCCCAGGGAAGTGGAGGAAACACCATATATTTT	CASSSQGSGGNTIYF
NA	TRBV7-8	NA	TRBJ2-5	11	TGTGCCAGCACCCTAAAAGAGACCCAGTACTTC	CASTLKETQYF
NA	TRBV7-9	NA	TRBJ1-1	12	TGTGCCAGCAGCTTTTCGAGCGCTGAAGCTTTCTTT	CASSFSSAEAFF
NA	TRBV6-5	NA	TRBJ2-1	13	TGTGCCAGCAGTCCCCAATCCTACAATGAGCAGTTCTTC	CASSPQSYNEQFF
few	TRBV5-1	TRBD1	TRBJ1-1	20	TGCGCCAGCAGCTTAGCTCTAACGGACAGGGCCGTACTACGGGACACTGAAGCTTTCTTT	CASSLALTDRAVLRDTEAFF
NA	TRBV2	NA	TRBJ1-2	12	TGTGCCAGCCTCACTTCTAACTATGGCTACACCTTC	CASLTSNYGYTF
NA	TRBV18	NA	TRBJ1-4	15	TGTGCCAGCTCACCAAGTCTGAGGACTAATGAAAAACTGTTTTTT	CASSPSLRTNEKLFF
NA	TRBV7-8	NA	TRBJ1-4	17	TGTGCCAGCAGCGGGGTCGCAGGGATTATGCCTAATGAAAAACTGTTTTTT	CASSGVAGIMPNEKLFF
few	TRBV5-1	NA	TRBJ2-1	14	TGCGCCAGCAGGTGGGGGCAGGCAGACAATGAGCAGTTCTTC	CASRWGQADNEQFF
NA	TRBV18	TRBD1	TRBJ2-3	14	TGTGCCAGCTCACGGGGACAGACTACAGATACGCAGTATTTT	CASSRGQTTDTQYF
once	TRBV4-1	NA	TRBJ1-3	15	TGCGCCAGCAGTCGCCCCTTTCTCTTGGGGCACACCATATATTTT	CASSRPFLLGHTIYF
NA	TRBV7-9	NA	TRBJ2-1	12	TGTGCCAGCAGCCATACAAGCAATGAGCAGTTCTTC	CASSHTSNEQFF
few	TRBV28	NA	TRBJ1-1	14	TGTGCCAGCAGTTCCATAGGGAGGAGCACTGAAGCTTTCTTT	CASSSIGRSTEAFF
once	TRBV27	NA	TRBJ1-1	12	TGTGCCAGCAGTTTCTTGAACACTGAAGCTTTCTTT	CASSFLNTEAFF
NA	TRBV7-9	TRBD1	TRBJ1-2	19	TGTGCCAGCAGCTTCTGGTCCGGTCGGCAGGGGGGCCCCCTCTATGGCTACACCTTC	CASSFWSGRQGGPLYGYTF
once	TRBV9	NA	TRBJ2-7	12	TGTGCCAGCAGCGGTACTTTATACGAGCAGTACTTC	CASSGTLYEQYF
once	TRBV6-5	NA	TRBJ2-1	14	TGTGCCAGCAGTTACTCGAGGGCTCTGAATGAGCAGTTCTTC	CASSYSRALNEQFF
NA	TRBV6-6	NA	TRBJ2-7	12	TGTGCCAGCAGTTCCTTTCCTTACGAGCAGTACTTC	CASSSFPYEQYF
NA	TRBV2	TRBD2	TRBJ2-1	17	TGTGCCAGCAGTGAGGGGACTAGCGGCATATCCTACAATGAGCAGTTCTTC	CASSEGTSGISYNEQFF
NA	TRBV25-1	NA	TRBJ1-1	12	TGTGCCAGCTCCCTTGTCAACACTGAAGCTTTCTTT	CASSLVNTEAFF
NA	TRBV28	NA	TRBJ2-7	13	TGTGCCAGCCGTGCCGGCACATCGGGCGAGCAGTACTTC	CASRAGTSGEQYF
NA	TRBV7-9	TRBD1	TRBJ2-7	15	TGTGCCAGCAGCGCCGCCGGGACAGGGGCTTACGAGCAGTACTTC	CASSAAGTGAYEQYF
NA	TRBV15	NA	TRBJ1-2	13	TGTGCCACCAGCAGAGATCGAGACTATGGCTACACCTTC	CATSRDRDYGYTF
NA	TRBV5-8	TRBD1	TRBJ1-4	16	TGTGCCAGCAGCCACGCAGGGGGGCGATCTAATGAAAAACTGTTTTTT	CASSHAGGRSNEKLFF
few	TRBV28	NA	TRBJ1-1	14	TGTGCCAGCAGTTTTGTTCCTAGGAACACTGAAGCTTTCTTT	CASSFVPRNTEAFF
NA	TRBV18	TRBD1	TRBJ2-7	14	TGTGCCAGCTCACCAGGGACAGGTAGCTACGAGCAGTACTTC	CASSPGTGSYEQYF
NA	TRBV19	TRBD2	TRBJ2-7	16	TGTGCCAGTAGTATGCTGGGTACTAGCGGGGGTAACGAGCAGTACTTC	CASSMLGTSGGNEQYF
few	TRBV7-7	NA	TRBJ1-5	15	TGTGCCAGCAGCTTAGCGCAGGACACTTACCAGCCCCAGCATTTT	CASSLAQDTYQPQHF
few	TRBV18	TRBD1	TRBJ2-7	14	TGTGCCAGCACCAGTGGGACAGGGGAGTACGAGCAGTACTTC	CASTSGTGEYEQYF
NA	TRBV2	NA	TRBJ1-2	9	TGTGCCTACAGGGACGGCTACACCTTC	CAYRDGYTF
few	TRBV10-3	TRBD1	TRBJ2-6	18	TGTGCCATCAGTGAAGCCGGACAGGGGGTGGTCGGGGCCAACGTCCTGACTTTC	CAISEAGQGVVGANVLTF
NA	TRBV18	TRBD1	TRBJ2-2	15	TGTGCCAGCTCACCAGGACAGGGAAAGGCCGGGGAGCTGTTTTTT	CASSPGQGKAGELFF
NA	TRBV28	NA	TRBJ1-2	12	TGTGCCAGCAGCCCTGGGCCTCATGGCTACACCTTC	CASSPGPHGYTF
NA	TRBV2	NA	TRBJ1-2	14	TGTGCCAGCAGGAACAGGTCCCCCCACTATGGCTACACCTTC	CASRNRSPHYGYTF
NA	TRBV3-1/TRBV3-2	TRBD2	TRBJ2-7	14	TGTGCCAGCAGAACCAGCGGGGACCACTACGAGCAGTACTTC	CASRTSGDHYEQYF
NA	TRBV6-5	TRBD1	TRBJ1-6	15	TGTGCCAGCAACCCAGGGGGAGGCGTTGATTCACCCCTCCACTTT	CASNPGGGVDSPLHF
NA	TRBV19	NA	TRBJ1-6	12	TGTGCCAGTAGTCCAGGGGTGCCACCCCTCCACTTT	CASSPGVPPLHF
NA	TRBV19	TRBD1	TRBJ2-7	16	TGTGCCAGTAGCAGGGGACAGGGGGCCCGCTCCTACGAGCAGTACTTC	CASSRGQGARSYEQYF